These 27 T cell receptor beta chains share one sample of origin, sequenced in a study of blood T cell repertoires in COVID-19. Libraries were prepared by immunoSEQ multiplex PCR; TCRdb keeps only in-frame clonotypes and omits some of them. The table has fewer than 300,000 clones, 75% to 95% seen once. The sample taken for sequencing was PBMCs or T cells enriched from blood (not recorded which). These receptors all come from a woman under 40 who had recovered from COVID-19.

V usage is TRBV7-3 and J usage is TRBJ1-1; the match to TRBD1 covers 8 bases. The V and J ends lost 2 bases and 5 bases, in that order; junction bases with no gene match: 1. The CDR3 is 13 amino acids. Germline values: CDR1 SGHTA, CDR2 FQGTGA. CDR3 protein: CASSLQGATEAFF. In DNA form, the CDR3 reads TGTGCCAGCAGCTTACAGGGGGCAACTGAAGCTTTCTTT.

The rearrangement uses TRBV18 and TRBJ2-2; tentatively, D is TRBD2 (5 bases). The germline gives CDR1 KGHSH, CDR2 LQKENI. The CDR3 has 16 amino acids. Trimming took off 2 bases at V and 1 base at J, with 11 bases between the two ends. CDR3 sequence (DNA): TGTGCCAGCTCACCAGTGGGAGCTAGGAACACCGGGGAGCTGTTTTTT. The encoded protein is CASSPVGARNTGELFF.

The chain uses TRBV28 and TRBJ2-7, with TRBD2 matching over 8 bases. The CDR3 contains 16 residues. V trimming: 2 bases; J trimming: 0 bases; junction bases outside the gene matches: 6. The germline gives CDR1 MDHEN, CDR2 SYDVKM. The CDR3 DNA is TGTGCCAGCAGTTTACTCCCACGGGAGGGCTCCTACGAGCAGTACTTC. Translating it yields CASSLLPREGSYEQYF.

CDR3 residues: CASIRGTSGYYEQYF. CDR3 DNA: TGTGCCAGCATTCGGGGAACTAGCGGCTACTACGAGCAGTACTTC. The chain combines TRBV28 with TRBJ2-7; 8 nucleotides match TRBD2. The V gene end was trimmed by 7 bases and the J gene end by 3 bases; junction bases not matched to a gene: 11. The CDR3 spans 15 residues. Germline V CDR1 and CDR2: MDHEN, SYDVKM.

This clone came up a few times. The chain recombines TRBV5-1 with TRBJ2-1; 9 bases align to TRBD2. The germline V gene encodes CDR1 SGHRS and CDR2 YFSETQ. This CDR3 comprises 14 residues. The V and J ends lost 4 bases and 8 bases, in that order; junction bases with no gene match: 7. CDR3: CASSISGSFYEQFF. The DNA for the CDR3 is TGCGCCAGCAGCATTAGCGGGAGTTTCTATGAGCAGTTCTTC.

The J gene is TRBJ1-1, the V gene TRBV4-1; no definite D call. CDR3 size: 13 residues. Trimming removed 0 bases from V and 4 bases from J, with 6 bases in between. Germline lookup yields CDR1 MGHRA and CDR2 YSYEKL. The CDR3 nucleotides are TGCGCCAGCAGCCAAGAGAGCTCCACTGAAGCTTTCTTT. Residues: CASSQESSTEAFF.

The CDR3 sequence is CASRPMTGVSPLHF. CDR3 sequence (DNA): TGTGCCAGTAGACCTATGACAGGAGTCTCACCCCTCCACTTT. The rearrangement uses TRBV19 and TRBJ1-6, with a weak D call TRBD1 (6 bases). This CDR3 contains 14 residues. The V end lost 6 bases, the J end lost 10 bases, and 16 bases lay between the germline ends. CDR1 and CDR2 from the germline V gene are LNHDA and SQIVND (reference sequence).

The rearrangement links TRBV6-2 or TRBV6-3 to TRBJ1-1; D possibly corresponds to TRBD1 (5 bases). Trimming removed 2 bases at V and 2 bases at J, with 9 bases between. This CDR3 has 14 residues. The germline gives CDR1 MNHEY, CDR2 SVGEGT. The CDR3 DNA follows: TGTGCCAGCAGTTACCTGACAGCTAACACTGAAGCTTTCTTT. Protein sequence: CASSYLTANTEAFF.

This clone was observed a single time. The chain couples TRBV2 to TRBJ2-1; TRBD1 might be the D (6 bases). Germline values: CDR1 SNHLY, CDR2 FYNNEI. V was cut by 6 bases and J by 0 bases, with 15 bases left in between. The CDR3 is made up of 16 amino acids. CDR3 in amino acids: CASRKPGQSSYNEQFF. The CDR3 DNA is TGTGCCAGCAGAAAACCGGGACAAAGCTCCTACAATGAGCAGTTCTTC. Looking up the rest from reference TRBV2 and TRBJ2-1 gives the full variable domain: EPEVTQTPSHQVTQMGQEVILRCVPISNHLYFYWYRQILGQKVEFLVSFYNNEISEKSEIFDDQFSVERPDGSNFTLKIRSTKLEDSAMYFCASRKPGQSSYNEQFFGPGTRLTVL.

The V and J genes are TRBV7-2 and TRBJ2-5, with D uncertain. The CDR3 runs 14 residues. CDR1 is SGHTA and CDR2 is FQGNSA in the germline V gene. Trimming removed 2 bases from V and 1 base from J, with 8 bases in between. CDR3 sequence: CASSLRATQETQYF. The CDR3 DNA sequence: TGTGCCAGCAGCTTACGAGCTACCCAAGAGACCCAGTACTTC. Based on the CDR3 plus reference TRBV7-2 and TRBJ2-5, the full variable domain is GAGVSQSPSNKVTEKGKDVELRCDPISGHTALYWYRQSLGQGLEFLIYFQGNSAPDKSGLPSDRFSAERTGGSVSTLTIQRTQQEDSAVYLCASSLRATQETQYFGPGTRLLVL.

V and J are TRBV2 and TRBJ1-4; maybe TRBD1 (6 bases). Germline CDR1 and CDR2: SNHLY and FYNNEI. With 5 bases removed from V and 8 bases from J, the gap between germline ends came to 15 bases. The CDR3 covers 14 residues. The CDR3 protein is CASSSQGWGEKLFF. The CDR3 nucleotides are TGTGCCAGCAGTTCACAGGGATGGGGAGAAAAACTGTTTTTT.

CDR3 DNA: TGTGCCAGCAGTGAAGCTCTATTGGGGGGCTACGAGCAGTACTTC. It specifies CASSEALLGGYEQYF. The J gene is TRBJ2-7, the V gene TRBV6-1; tentative D call: TRBD2 (6 bases). Germline loops: CDR1 MNHNS, CDR2 SASEGT. The V and J ends lost 0 bases and 3 bases respectively, with 12 bases between them. The CDR3 has 15 residues.

The V and J genes are TRBV7-9 and TRBJ2-1; 10 bases align to TRBD2. CDR1 and CDR2 from the germline V gene are SEHNR and FQNEAQ (reference sequence). The ends lost 5 bases at V and 6 bases at J; junction bases unmatched: 19. The CDR3 runs to 19 residues. The CDR3 protein is CASSVRLGELAGVPNEQFF. CDR3 bases: TGTGCCAGCAGCGTTAGATTAGGAGAGCTAGCGGGAGTCCCCAATGAGCAGTTCTTC.

This clone was seen only once. The CDR3 is CASSQEAGSNQPQHF. CDR3 in DNA: TGTGCCAGCAGTCAGGAGGCGGGGTCCAATCAGCCCCAGCATTTT. This sequence joins TRBV4-2 and TRBJ1-5; D gene unclear. The CDR3 has 15 amino acids. Germline V gives CDR1 LGHNA, CDR2 YNFKEQ. Trimming stripped 6 bases from V and 3 bases from J, with 15 bases between.

The chain carries TRBV6-5 and TRBJ2-7; possibly TRBD2 for D (5 bases). Germline values: CDR1 MNHEY, CDR2 SVGAGI. CDR3 length: 15 amino acids. Deletions cut 5 bases from V and 3 bases from J, with 17 bases between. CDR3 DNA sequence: TGTGCCAGCAGTCTAGAGGGAAGCCCTTTCTACGAGCAGTACTTC. Its translation: CASSLEGSPFYEQYF.

This clone was seen once. V and J are TRBV7-8 and TRBJ2-4; 9 nucleotides line up with TRBD2. The length of the CDR3 is 17 residues. Germline lookup yields CDR1 SGHVS and CDR2 FQNEAQ. After removal of 1 base from V and 6 bases from J, the junction contained 10 bases not matched to a gene. CDR3 sequence: CASSLVPSGILVNIQYF. DNA of the CDR3: TGTGCCAGCAGCTTAGTCCCTAGCGGGATATTGGTAAACATTCAGTACTTC.

CDR3 residues: CASSPPTRTDTQYF. CDR3 DNA: TGTGCCAGCAGCCCCCCGACACGCACAGATACGCAGTATTTT. V usage is TRBV13 and J usage is TRBJ2-3, with D unresolved. From germline, CDR1 is PRHDT and CDR2 FYEKMQ (reference sequence). The CDR3 is 14 amino acids. V gave up 5 bases and J gave up 1 base, with 10 bases separating them. Drawing the rest from reference TRBV13 and TRBJ2-3, the complete variable domain is AAGVIQSPRHLIKEKRETATLKCYPIPRHDTVYWYQQGPGQDPQFLISFYEKMQSDKGSIPDRFSAQQFSDYHSELNMSSLELGDSALYFCASSPPTRTDTQYFGPGTRLTVL.

The rearrangement links TRBV15 to TRBJ2-1, with D perhaps TRBD2 (7 bases). The germline CDR1 and CDR2 sequences are LNHNV and YYDKDF (reference sequence). Trimming stripped 3 bases from V and 10 bases from J, with 13 bases between. This CDR3 region has 13 residues. The DNA for the CDR3 is TGTGCCACCAGCAGGGGGGGGGCCCTAGAGCAGTTCTTC. This gives the protein CATSRGGALEQFF.

This clone was seen just once. The chain is built from TRBV7-9 and TRBJ1-2; tentative D call: TRBD1 (5 bases). The V end lost 7 bases, the J end lost 5 bases, and 17 bases lay between the germline ends. Germline CDR1 reads SEHNR; CDR2 reads FQNEAQ (reference sequence). This CDR3 region has 14 residues. CDR3 protein: CASKGTGGDYGYTF. The CDR3 DNA reads TGTGCCAGCAAGGGAACGGGGGGAGATTATGGCTACACCTTC. The whole variable domain, remainder taken from reference TRBV7-9 and TRBJ1-2, is DTGVSQNPRHKITKRGQNVTFRCDPISEHNRLYWYRQTLGQGPEFLTYFQNEAQLEKSRLLSDRFSAERPKGSFSTLEIQRTEQGDSAMYLCASKGTGGDYGYTFGSGTRLTVV.

This clone was observed a single time. This rearrangement joins TRBV18 to TRBJ1-1, with D uncertain. Looked up from germline, CDR1 is KGHSH and CDR2 is LQKENI. V was clipped by 3 bases and J by 4 bases, with 6 bases between them. CDR3 size: 12 residues. The CDR3 region is CASSPSSTEAFF. DNA for the CDR3: TGTGCCAGCTCACCTAGTAGCACTGAAGCTTTCTTT.

V and J are TRBV7-9 and TRBJ2-7; 10 bases are shared with TRBD1. V trimming: 2 bases; J trimming: 2 bases; junction bases outside the gene matches: 9. The CDR3 sequence is 17 residues long. The germline CDR1 and CDR2 sequences are SEHNR and FQNEAQ (reference sequence). The CDR3 is CASSLPPGQGQPYEQYF. DNA for the CDR3: TGTGCCAGCAGCTTACCTCCGGGACAGGGGCAGCCCTACGAGCAGTACTTC.

J is TRBJ2-2 and V is TRBV6-5, with a weak D call TRBD1 (6 bases). The CDR3 runs to 15 residues. V dropped 1 base and J dropped 2 bases, with 8 bases sitting between them. In germline, CDR1 is MNHEY, CDR2 SVGAGI. In DNA form, the CDR3 reads TGTGCCAGCAGTTACTGGGACACCAACACCGGGGAGCTGTTTTTT. Its protein product is CASSYWDTNTGELFF.

This clone was observed a single time. As DNA, the CDR3 is TGTGCCAGCAGCTTAGCGCTAGGACGGAGACTAGCAAGTCATGGTGAGCAGTTCTTC. This translates into CASSLALGRRLASHGEQFF. This chain connects TRBV7-2 to TRBJ2-1; TRBD2 aligns across 7 bases. Germline V CDR1 and CDR2: SGHTA, FQGNSA. The CDR3 has 19 residues. V shed 0 bases and J 9 bases; nucleotides not matched to a gene: 20.

The chain has TRBV28 and TRBJ1-5; D unclear. Germline CDR1 MDHEN, CDR2 SYDVKM. CDR3 size: 17 residues. Trimming shortened V by 2 bases and J by 4 bases, and 18 bases separated the two germline ends. CDR3: CASSLSPPTRRNQPQHF. The CDR3 DNA follows: TGTGCCAGCAGTTTAAGTCCCCCTACACGGAGAAATCAGCCCCAGCATTTT.

The V and J genes are TRBV18 and TRBJ2-2; 11 nucleotides match TRBD1. The CDR3 has 17 residues. V dropped 6 bases and J dropped 7; count of bases not matched to a gene: 13. Germline V lookup: CDR1 KGHSH, CDR2 LQKENI. CDR3 bases: TGTGCCAGCTCGCCCGCGGACAGGGGGCAAATGGTCGGGGAGCTGTTTTTT. Encoded protein: CASSPADRGQMVGELFF.

The chain employs TRBV7-2 and TRBJ2-2; a weak D match, TRBD1 (5 bases). V lost 1 base and J lost 5, with 11 bases in between. Germline assignment: CDR1 SGHTA and CDR2 FQGNSA. This CDR3 is 15 amino acids long. CDR3 region: CASSLGAGLTGELFF. The CDR3 DNA reads TGTGCCAGCAGCTTAGGTGCAGGGTTGACCGGGGAGCTGTTTTTT.

The J gene is TRBJ2-2, the V gene TRBV9, with no clear D. V was trimmed by 7 bases and J by 0 bases, leaving 7 bases between them. From germline, CDR1 is SGDLS and CDR2 YYNGEE. This CDR3 is 13 amino acids long. The CDR3 is CASEHPNTGELFF. In nucleotides, the CDR3 is TGTGCCAGCGAACACCCGAACACCGGGGAGCTGTTTTTT.